This record covers a single TCR beta chain. Its target is unknown. These data are taken from a study of blood T cells in healthy people across ages. Study as a whole: Researchers report that template switching captured about one barcoded beta molecule per two T cells. Study outcomes and limitations: There were more naive CD4+ cells and higher diversity in long-lived donors than in aged donors. PBMCs that were unsorted prevented a conclusive naive versus antigen-experienced comparison.

It was with a sample-barcoded 5' primer and a J-beta primer mix that a second PCR of roughly 6 to 12 cycles was run. TCRdb ran MiXCR on the 5' RACE reads and lists one entry per CDR3 protein. Seen here are around 1,800,000 distinct CDR3 sequences, roughly two fifths observed once, and the top ten hold about 23%. Trimming pared 5 bases from V and 4 bases from J, leaving 15 bases between. The CDR3 has 15 residues. Germline CDR1 reads SEHNR; CDR2 reads FQNEAQ (reference sequence). Specimen: blood. The source of this sequence is a human donor in good health. The chain uses TRBV7-9 and TRBJ2-1; perhaps TRBD1 as D (6 bases). Here the CDR3 DNA reads TGTGCCAGCAGCGTACAGGGCAGGGGTTACAATGAGCAGTTCTTC. Its protein is CASSVQGRGYNEQFF.